The 30 T cell receptor beta chains below were found in one sample sequenced in a study of blood T cells in healthy people across ages. Primed by a sample-barcoded 5' primer and a J-beta primer mix, a second PCR proceeded for about 6 to 12 cycles. Via MiXCR, TCRdb re-called the 5' RACE reads, giving one row per CDR3 protein. The sample carries 800,000 or so distinct CDR3 sequences, around 25% recorded once. The same sample was also used in a study of T cells of mothers and their children.

The sample consisted of blood. These receptor sequences come from a boy younger than 18 in good health.

The rearrangement uses TRBV5-5 and TRBJ2-7, with 7 positions matching TRBD1. CDR1 is SGHKS, CDR2 YYEKEE, per germline (reference sequence). This CDR3 has 14 residues. V lost 5 bases to trimming and J lost 2 bases; unmatched junction nucleotides: 7. In DNA, the CDR3 is TGTGCCAGCAGGCCACCGGGACAGACCTACGAGCAGTACTTC. Translating it yields CASRPPGQTYEQYF.

The genes are TRBV10-3 and TRBJ1-5, with D unresolved. Deletions cut 8 bases from V and 6 bases from J, with 11 bases between. The CDR3 contains 12 residues. Germline lookup yields CDR1 ENHRY and CDR2 SYGVKD. The DNA of the CDR3 is TGTGCCATCTCGGATTCGTTTCAGCCCCAGCATTTT. Translation gives CAISDSFQPQHF.

The chain is built from TRBV15 and TRBJ1-2; D is undetermined. Germline V gene lookup returns CDR1 LNHNV and CDR2 YYDKDF (reference sequence). V was pared by 2 bases and J by 8 bases, with 24 bases between. There are 17 residues in the CDR3. The CDR3 here is CATSRTPNRGGSVGYTF. The CDR3 DNA reads TGTGCCACCAGCAGAACCCCTAACCGGGGAGGGAGTGTCGGCTACACCTTC.

This clonotype was found once. This chain connects TRBV6-5 to TRBJ2-7, with 8 nucleotides matching TRBD1. Per germline, CDR1 MNHEY and CDR2 SVGAGI. Trimming cost V 5 bases and J 6 bases; bases outside gene matches: 9. The CDR3 is 14 amino acids. In DNA, the CDR3 is TGTGCCAGCAGTACCTTAGACAGGGGTCGCGAGCAGTACTTC. Protein product: CASSTLDRGREQYF.

This clonotype came up many times. The rearrangement links TRBV2 to TRBJ2-7; D remains ambiguous. The CDR3 covers 12 residues. Trimming pared 6 bases from V and 5 bases from J, leaving 11 bases between. Per germline, CDR1 SNHLY and CDR2 FYNNEI. This CDR3 is CASSLLVDEQYF. The CDR3, as DNA: TGTGCCAGCAGCCTACTGGTAGACGAGCAGTACTTC.

This chain joins TRBV7-9 and TRBJ1-4; D unclear. Trimming pared 9 bases from V and 6 bases from J, leaving 20 bases between. Germline CDR1 is SEHNR and CDR2 is FQNEAQ (reference sequence). The CDR3 has 15 residues. The CDR3 sequence: CASSRLGGPDEKLFF. The CDR3 bases are TGTGCCAGTAGCCGTCTGGGAGGGCCTGATGAAAAACTGTTTTTT.

For the CDR3, the DNA is TGTGCCAGCAGGGAAACGGGACTAGCGGGAGTTTCGACCCAGTACTTC. Protein: CASRETGLAGVSTQYF. The chain combines TRBV6-1 with TRBJ2-5, with 14 bases aligning to TRBD2. Looked up from germline, CDR1 is MNHNS and CDR2 is SASEGT. V was pared by 6 bases and J by 7 bases, with 10 bases of the junction left unmatched. This CDR3 region has 16 residues.

The table lists this clonotype with a count of one. This chain uses TRBV4-3 with TRBJ2-5; tentative D call: TRBD2 (5 bases). CDR3 size: 14 residues. With 1 base removed from V and 8 bases from J, the gap between germline ends came to 14 bases. The germline CDR1 and CDR2 sequences are LGHNA and YSLEER. CDR3 nucleotide sequence: TGCGCCAGCAGCCAAGTACTGCAGGACTTAACCCAGTACTTC. Its protein is CASSQVLQDLTQYF.

The genes are TRBV7-2 and TRBJ1-5; D not resolved. The CDR3 length is 17 residues. Trimming pared 6 bases from V and 1 base from J, leaving 19 bases between. CDR1 and CDR2 from the germline V gene are SGHTA and FQGNSA. In DNA form, the CDR3 reads TGTGCCAGCAGTTTCAGCCCGAAGATCGGGAGCAATCAGCCCCAGCATTTT. This gives the protein CASSFSPKIGSNQPQHF.

A few counts support this clonotype. The chain joins TRBV21-1 to TRBJ1-5; the listed D gene, TRBD1, was not tested against the DNA. TRBV21-1 constitutes a pseudogene. This CDR3 has 17 residues. CDR3: CASSRGPGRSWNQPQHF. The CDR3 coding sequence is TGTGCCAGCAGCAGAGGCCCGGGACGCTCATGGAATCAGCCCCAGCATTTT.

The chain employs TRBV6-2 or TRBV6-3 and TRBJ2-7; D gene unclear. Germline V gene sequence: CDR1 MNHEY, CDR2 SVGEGT. The CDR3 is 13 amino acids. The V gene lost 2 bases and the J gene lost 5 bases, with 10 bases spanning the gap. The CDR3 spells CASSYQPRNEQYF. Written as DNA, the CDR3 is TGTGCCAGCAGTTACCAGCCCCGGAACGAGCAGTACTTC.

This sequence joins TRBV20-1 and TRBJ2-3; D not resolved. The CDR3 covers 13 residues. CDR1 is DFQATT and CDR2 is SNEGSKA in the germline V gene (reference sequence). V lost 4 bases and J 3 bases, leaving 11 bases between the germline ends. The CDR3 region is CSATLGPTDTQYF. CDR3 nucleotides: TGCAGTGCTACCTTAGGACCAACAGATACGCAGTATTTT.

This chain links TRBV7-2 with TRBJ1-4; D is perhaps TRBD1 (5 bases). Germline assignment: CDR1 SGHTA and CDR2 FQGNSA. CDR3 size: 15 residues. Trimming took off 3 bases at V and 0 bases at J, with 8 bases between the two ends. CDR3 sequence reads: CASSFGTATNEKLFF. CDR3 bases: TGTGCCAGCAGCTTTGGGACGGCAACTAATGAAAAACTGTTTTTT.

This clonotype was counted between two and nine times. The chain uses TRBV6-5 and TRBJ2-7; no clear D. Germline V lookup: CDR1 MNHEY, CDR2 SVGAGI. The CDR3 runs to 13 residues. The V end was cut by 6 bases, the J end by 0 bases, with 9 bases between. The CDR3 reads CASSSTFSYEQYF. As DNA, the CDR3 is TGTGCCAGCAGCTCGACCTTCTCCTACGAGCAGTACTTC.

The chain joins TRBV9 to TRBJ1-2; 7 bases are a match to TRBD1. The V segment lost 5 bases and the J segment 3 bases; nucleotides outside the gene matches: 16. The V gene's germline CDR1 is SGDLS and CDR2 YYNGEE. The CDR3 covers 17 residues. DNA for the CDR3: TGTGCCAGCAGGCCCCGGAGGGGGACAGCTAATTACTATGGCTACACCTTC. The encoded protein is CASRPRRGTANYYGYTF. Using reference TRBV9 and TRBJ1-2 for the parts outside the CDR3, the full variable domain is DSGVTQTPKHLITATGQRVTLRCSPRSGDLSVYWYQQSLDQGLQFLIQYYNGEERAKGNILERFSAQQFPDLHSELNLSSLELGDSALYFCASRPRRGTANYYGYTFGSGTRLTVV.

This clonotype was detected only a few times. J is TRBJ2-3 and V is TRBV12-3 or TRBV12-4, with D possibly being TRBD1 or TRBD2 (6 bases each). Trimming shortened V by 5 bases and J by 0 bases, and 12 bases separated the two germline ends. The CDR3 is made up of 15 amino acids. This CDR3 is CASSQQGGSTDTQYF. Written as DNA, the CDR3 is TGTGCCAGCAGTCAACAGGGAGGAAGCACAGATACGCAGTATTTT.

This clonotype turned up a few times. The chain couples TRBV5-5 to TRBJ1-1; no firm D call. V was pared by 3 bases and J by 1 base, with 10 bases between. The CDR3 contains 14 residues. Germline V gene lookup returns CDR1 SGHKS and CDR2 YYEKEE (reference sequence). The CDR3 DNA reads TGTGCCAGCAGCTCGGAGAAGACGAACACTGAAGCTTTCTTT. Encoded protein: CASSSEKTNTEAFF.

This clonotype came up a few times. The chain carries TRBV11-2 and TRBJ2-2, with 7 bases identical to TRBD1. Losses at the gene ends were 6 bases for V and 7 bases for J; bases not matched to a gene: 8. The CDR3 spans 14 residues. The germline V gene encodes CDR1 SGHAT and CDR2 FQNNGV. The CDR3 nucleotides are TGTGCCAGCAGGTTACAGACAGGGATCGGGGAGCTGTTTTTT. This codes for CASRLQTGIGELFF.

This clonotype has just a few counts. V usage is TRBV7-9 and J usage is TRBJ2-5; D is possibly TRBD1 (6 bases). The V end lost 5 bases, the J end lost 7 bases, and 17 bases lay between the germline ends. The CDR3 runs 14 residues. Germline V lookup: CDR1 SEHNR, CDR2 FQNEAQ (reference sequence). The CDR3, as DNA: TGTGCCAGCAGCCGGGACAAAAGCCCAGGGACCCAGTACTTC. Amino acids: CASSRDKSPGTQYF. Variable domain in full (rest from reference TRBV7-9 and TRBJ2-5): DTGVSQNPRHKITKRGQNVTFRCDPISEHNRLYWYRQTLGQGPEFLTYFQNEAQLEKSRLLSDRFSAERPKGSFSTLEIQRTEQGDSAMYLCASSRDKSPGTQYFGPGTRLLVL.

Here the CDR3 reads CASRGDTFLAGYTF. As DNA, the CDR3 is TGTGCCAGCAGGGGAGACACTTTCCTCGCTGGCTACACCTTC. J is TRBJ1-2 and V is TRBV9; no reliable D call. Trimming shortened V by 5 bases and J by 7 bases, and 18 bases separated the two germline ends. Germline V gene sequence: CDR1 SGDLS, CDR2 YYNGEE. This CDR3 is 14 amino acids long. The entire variable domain, with the rest obtained from reference TRBV9 and TRBJ1-2, is as follows: DSGVTQTPKHLITATGQRVTLRCSPRSGDLSVYWYQQSLDQGLQFLIQYYNGEERAKGNILERFSAQQFPDLHSELNLSSLELGDSALYFCASRGDTFLAGYTFGSGTRLTVV.

The table lists this clonotype with a count of one. This chain connects TRBV29-1 to TRBJ2-5, with a tentative D call TRBD2 (5 bases). The CDR3 has 12 residues. Trimming stripped 5 bases from V and 4 bases from J, with 11 bases between. The germline V gene encodes CDR1 SQVTM and CDR2 ANQGSEA. The CDR3 DNA reads TGCAGCGTTTTCGGCAGCGGAGAGACCCAGTACTTC. It encodes CSVFGSGETQYF.

This rearrangement joins TRBV19 to TRBJ1-1; the D gene is possibly TRBD1 (5 bases). The CDR3 covers 13 residues. Trimming cost V 5 bases and J 0 bases, with 7 bases left between them. CDR1 is LNHDA and CDR2 is SQIVND in the germline V gene (reference sequence). CDR3 residues: CASSAQVNTEAFF. The CDR3 DNA reads TGTGCCAGTAGTGCACAGGTGAACACTGAAGCTTTCTTT.

This sequence joins TRBV7-2 and TRBJ2-4; D unclear. V lost 11 bases and J lost 0, with 11 bases in between. The CDR3 spans 13 residues. Germline-derived CDR1 and CDR2 are SGHTA and FQGNSA. The CDR3 DNA sequence: TGTGCCCGCGCCAAGATAGCCAAAAACATTCAGTACTTC. This codes for CARAKIAKNIQYF.

The chain is built from TRBV4-3 and TRBJ2-5; 10 bases align to TRBD2. The end of the DNA fits TRBJ2-7 better, so the J call may be wrong. This CDR3 has 16 residues. Germline values: CDR1 LGHNA, CDR2 YSLEER. Here the CDR3 reads CASSQFLAGGPYEQYF. CDR3 nucleotide sequence: TGCGCCAGCAGCCAATTTTTAGCGGGAGGACCCTACGAGCAGTACTTC.

This clonotype was picked up one time. The chain combines TRBV24-1 with TRBJ1-2; D is possibly TRBD1 (6 bases). The CDR3 is 15 amino acids. Trimming left V 1 base short and J 4 bases short, with 12 bases between. The germline V gene has CDR1 KGHDR and CDR2 SFDVKD. The CDR3 is CATSDFSTGSYGYTF. As DNA, the CDR3 is TGTGCCACCAGTGATTTTAGTACAGGGTCCTATGGCTACACCTTC.

This clonotype was counted only a few times. This chain joins TRBV7-9 and TRBJ2-5, with a tentative D call TRBD1 (5 bases). The assigned J gene may be wrong: the sequence end matches TRBJ2-7 better. CDR1 and CDR2 from the germline V gene are SEHNR and FQNEAQ (reference sequence). The CDR3 has 15 residues. The DNA for the CDR3 is TGTGCCAGCACAGGACGGAACAGGTCTCGCGGCGAGCAGTACTTC. This codes for CASTGRNRSRGEQYF.

The J gene is TRBJ2-6, the V gene TRBV12-3 or TRBV12-4; maybe TRBD2 (7 bases). This CDR3 has 17 residues. V was cut by 6 bases and J by 2 bases, with 17 bases left in between. Here the CDR3 DNA reads TGTGCCAGCAGCCTACCAGGGGAGGGAGCTGGGGCCAACGTCCTGACTTTC. Translated, it gives CASSLPGEGAGANVLTF.

The J gene is TRBJ1-4, the V gene TRBV7-2, with 9 bases aligning to TRBD1. Germline values: CDR1 SGHTA, CDR2 FQGNSA. The CDR3 length is 14 residues. The ends lost 6 bases at V and 6 bases at J; junction bases unmatched: 5. CDR3 sequence (DNA): TGTGCCAGCAGGTCCGGGACAGGGCATGAAAAACTGTTTTTT. It codes for CASRSGTGHEKLFF.

V gene TRBV7-3 combines with J gene TRBJ2-3; the D is unclear. The CDR3 sequence is 13 residues long. The ends were cut back, 5 bases at V and 5 bases at J, with 11 bases in the middle. Germline CDR1 reads SGHTA; CDR2 reads FQGTGA. The CDR3 protein is CASSPQAGDTQYF. CDR3 bases: TGTGCCAGCAGCCCCCAGGCCGGAGATACGCAGTATTTT.

This clonotype was detected a few times. The CDR3 nucleotides are TGCGCCAGCAGCGCGGGGGTCGAGACCCAGTACTTC. Amino acids: CASSAGVETQYF. The chain recombines TRBV5-1 with TRBJ2-5, with 7 bases fitting TRBD2. Germline V CDR1 and CDR2: SGHRS, YFSETQ. V trimming: 4 bases; J trimming: 5 bases; junction bases outside the gene matches: 2. CDR3 length: 12 residues.